The 3 T cell receptor beta chains given below trace back to one sample, sequenced in a study of shared clonotypes between healthy human individuals. Clones were read by immunoSEQ multiplex PCR, and TCRdb kept only the in-frame ones, dropping some. Found here are 2 million to 2.5 million clones, about 90% of them singletons; the top ten hold about 0.41%. The sample was naive CD4+ T cells from PBMCs. Indicated subset: CD45RA+ positively selected. Receptors originate from a man younger than 30 in good health. Some clones in this sample may be carry-over from other donors' samples.

This sequence joins TRBV19 and TRBJ2-5, with TRBD1 matching over 11 bases. Trimming cost V 8 bases and J 2 bases; bases outside gene matches: 1. This CDR3 comprises 13 residues. Germline CDR1 reads LNHDA; CDR2 reads SQIVND (reference sequence). CDR3 residues: CASGDRGQETQYF. CDR3 DNA sequence: TGTGCCAGTGGGGACAGGGGGCAAGAGACCCAGTACTTC.

The DNA of the CDR3 is TGTGCCAGCAGGGTAGCGGGAGCCCCCTACGAGCAGTACTTC. This translates into CASRVAGAPYEQYF. The rearrangement joins TRBV28 to TRBJ2-7; TRBD2 aligns across 9 bases. The CDR3 runs 14 residues. The V and J ends lost 6 bases and 2 bases, in that order; junction bases with no gene match: 5. Germline V gives CDR1 MDHEN, CDR2 SYDVKM.

The chain is built from TRBV4-2 and TRBJ2-5, with a possible D match to TRBD1 (6 bases). V shed 1 base and J shed 5 bases, with 17 bases lying between them. The germline V gene has CDR1 LGHNA and CDR2 YNFKEQ. The CDR3 length is 16 residues. CDR3 loop: CASSQARGRGVETQYF. DNA of the CDR3: TGTGCCAGCAGCCAAGCCCGGGGCAGGGGTGTGGAGACCCAGTACTTC.